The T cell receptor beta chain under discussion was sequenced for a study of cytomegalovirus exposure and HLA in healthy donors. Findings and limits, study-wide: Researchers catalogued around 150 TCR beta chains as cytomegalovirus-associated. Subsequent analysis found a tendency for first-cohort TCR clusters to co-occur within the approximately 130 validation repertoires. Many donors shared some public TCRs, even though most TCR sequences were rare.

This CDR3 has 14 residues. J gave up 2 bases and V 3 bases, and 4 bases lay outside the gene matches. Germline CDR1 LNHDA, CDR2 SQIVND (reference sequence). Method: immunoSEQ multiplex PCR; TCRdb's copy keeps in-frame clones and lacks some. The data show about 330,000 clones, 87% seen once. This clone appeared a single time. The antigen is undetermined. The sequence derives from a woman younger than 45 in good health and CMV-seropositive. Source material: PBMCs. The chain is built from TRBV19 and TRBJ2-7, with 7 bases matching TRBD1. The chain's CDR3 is CASSMTGQTYEQYF. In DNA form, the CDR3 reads TGTGCCAGTAGTATGACAGGGCAGACCTACGAGCAGTACTTC.